The 6 T cell receptor beta chains below come from one sample, sequenced in a study of blood T cell repertoires in COVID-19. Some clones are missing from TCRdb's copy, which holds only in-frame ones; the method was immunoSEQ multiplex PCR. This table holds fewer than 300,000 clones, more than 75% found once. The specimen sequenced was PBMCs or T cells enriched from blood (not recorded which). Every receptor here comes from a young man who had recovered from COVID-19.

This chain joins TRBV7-3 and TRBJ1-2; tentative D call: TRBD1 (5 bases). The germline V and J ends were trimmed by 5 bases and 0 bases, with 13 bases remaining between them. Germline lookup yields CDR1 SGHTA and CDR2 FQGTGA. The CDR3 is made up of 15 amino acids. The CDR3, as DNA: TGTGCCAGCAGCCTGGATAGGGGAACTAACTATGGCTACACCTTC. Translating gives CASSLDRGTNYGYTF. The entire variable domain, with the rest obtained from reference TRBV7-3 and TRBJ1-2, is as follows: GAGVSQTPSNKVTEKGKYVELRCDPISGHTALYWYRQSLGQGPEFLIYFQGTGAADDSGLPNDRFFAVRPEGSVSTLKIQRTERGDSAVYLCASSLDRGTNYGYTFGSGTRLTVV.

The table lists this clone with a count of one. The rearrangement uses TRBV12-3 or TRBV12-4 and TRBJ2-1, with no clear D. V was cut by 0 bases and J by 9 bases, with 9 bases left in between. The CDR3 loop spans 13 amino acids. The CDR3 loop is CASSLAESSEQFF. The CDR3 nucleotides are TGTGCCAGCAGTTTAGCTGAGAGTTCTGAGCAGTTCTTC.

This clone was seen just once. V gene TRBV3-1 (or the pseudogene TRBV3-2) combines with J gene TRBJ2-1; 7 nucleotides line up with TRBD2. This CDR3 contains 15 residues. Germline V lookup: CDR1 LGHDT, CDR2 YNNKEL (reference sequence). J gave up 8 bases and V 1 base, and 8 bases lay outside the gene matches. The DNA of the CDR3 is TGTGCCAGCAGCCAAGGAGGCGGGAGTCTCGATGAGCAGTTCTTC. It is translated as CASSQGGGSLDEQFF.

The chain recombines TRBV6-5 with TRBJ1-2, with TRBD1 identical over 8 bases. Trimming removed 7 bases from V and 4 bases from J; junction bases left unmatched: 5. Germline lookup yields CDR1 MNHEY and CDR2 SVGAGI. The length of the CDR3 is 13 residues. CDR3 DNA: TGTGCCAGCAATCCAGGGGGCGGCTATGGCTACACCTTC. Its protein product is CASNPGGGYGYTF.

The J gene is TRBJ2-7, the V gene TRBV11-3; perhaps TRBD1 as D (5 bases). The CDR3 runs 14 residues. Between the trimmed V and J ends, which lost 5 bases and 0 bases, there was a span of 11 bases. The germline V gene has CDR1 SGHNT and CDR2 YENEEA. CDR3 DNA sequence: TGTGCCAGCAGCGCATCTAGGGGCTCCTACGAGCAGTACTTC. Its protein product is CASSASRGSYEQYF.

The chain uses TRBV7-3 and TRBJ2-5; 11 bases map to TRBD1. V lost 5 bases and J lost 5; bases outside the gene matches: 4. The CDR3 spans 14 residues. Germline loops: CDR1 SGHTA, CDR2 FQGTGA. CDR3 DNA sequence: TGTGCCAGCAGCGCGGGGACAGGGGGTGAGACCCAGTACTTC. Translation: CASSAGTGGETQYF.